These 2 T cell receptor beta chains were sequenced from one sample in a study of blood T cell repertoires in COVID-19. Data came from immunoSEQ multiplex PCR; TCRdb stores just in-frame clones and leaves some out. In the table there are roughly 150,000 clones, over 65% of which are singletons. Specimen: PBMCs or T cells enriched from blood (not recorded which). All receptors come from a woman in her 50s who had recovered from COVID-19.

This clone was detected a few times. The V call is TRBV6-2 or TRBV6-3, the J call TRBJ2-1, with 8 bases lining up with TRBD2. Germline-derived CDR1 and CDR2 are MNHEY and SVGEGT. Trimming took 6 bases from V and 6 from J; bases not matched to a gene: 10. This CDR3 comprises 15 residues. The CDR3 nucleotides read TGTGCCAGCAGCCAGAGCGGGGGAAGTGGCAATGAGCAGTTCTTC. It specifies CASSQSGGSGNEQFF.

The chain employs TRBV5-1 and TRBJ1-2, with 8 bases lining up with TRBD1. Germline V gene data show CDR1 as SGHRS and CDR2 as YFSETQ. CDR3 size: 17 residues. After removal of 3 bases from V and 3 bases from J, the junction contained 13 bases not matched to a gene. Written as DNA, the CDR3 is TGCGCCAGCAGCTCGTCGAATGGGGTGACAGGGGACTATGGCTACACCTTC. Its protein is CASSSSNGVTGDYGYTF.